Sequencing of this TCR beta chain was carried out in a study of blood T cell repertoires in COVID-19. As originally analysed: Reference gene primer amplification yielded estimated nucleated cell counts. The repertoire was sequenced with immunoSEQ multiplex PCR; TCRdb's copy has only in-frame clones and lacks some. V, J and clone size derive from that table, while D and trimming were established from the DNA sequence. In the table there are about 300,000 clones, about 90% of which are singletons. The study drew participants aged roughly 18 to 95 years from 20 to 30 US areas. This CDR3 comprises 13 residues. CDR1 is MDHEN and CDR2 is SYDVKM in the germline V gene. V was clipped by 6 bases and J by 5 bases, with 13 bases between them.

The chain combines TRBV28 with TRBJ1-2; unclear D gene. This TCR was sampled from a woman in her forties or fifties who had been exposed to COVID-19. Sequenced material: PBMCs or T cells enriched from blood (not recorded which). Here the CDR3 reads CASSLDLTYGYTF. CDR3 DNA sequence: TGTGCCAGCAGCCTAGATTTGACTTATGGCTACACCTTC.